Listed here are 25 T cell receptor beta chains from one sample, sequenced in a study of blood T cell repertoires in COVID-19. Clones were read by immunoSEQ multiplex PCR, and TCRdb kept only the in-frame ones, dropping some. The sample lists under 150,000 clones, 70% to 80% occurring once. Sequencing was done on a sample of peripheral blood. The source is a woman at least 80 years old with acute or convalescent COVID-19.

The chain carries TRBV10-3 and TRBJ2-2; TRBD1 is a possible D gene (6 bases). Looked up from germline, CDR1 is ENHRY and CDR2 is SYGVKD. This CDR3 contains 15 residues. The V and J ends lost 2 bases and 7 bases respectively, with 14 bases between them. The CDR3 spells CAISETLQGFGELFF. The CDR3 nucleotides are TGTGCCATCAGTGAGACTTTACAGGGCTTCGGGGAGCTGTTTTTT.

With regard to this clone: One junction end does not reproduce the germline sequence, and a read error may be involved. This sequence joins TRBV30 and TRBJ1-3; 9 bases agree with TRBD1. There are 16 residues in the CDR3. Germline loops: CDR1 GTSNPN, CDR2 SVGIG (reference sequence). The CDR3 nucleotides are TGTGCCTGGAGTTCGGGACAGGGCCTCTCTGGAAACATCATATATTTT. Translating gives CAWSSGQGLSGNIIYF.

CDR3 sequence (DNA): TGTGCCAGCAGCTTGGCTTGGGGACAGAGCAACGAGCAGTACTTC. Its protein product is CASSLAWGQSNEQYF. The chain carries TRBV5-5 and TRBJ2-7; 7 bases fit TRBD1. V trimming: 0 bases; J trimming: 5 bases; junction bases outside the gene matches: 8. Germline V gene data show CDR1 as SGHKS and CDR2 as YYEKEE (reference sequence). The CDR3 length is 15 residues. Full variable domain (outside the CDR3, taken from reference TRBV5-5 and TRBJ2-7): DAGVTQSPTHLIKTRGQQVTLRCSPISGHKSVSWYQQVLGQGPQFIFQYYEKEERGRGNFPDRFSARQFPNYSSELNVNALLLGDSALYLCASSLAWGQSNEQYFGPGTRLTVT.

This clone has more than one count but fewer than ten. This sequence joins TRBV4-3 and TRBJ1-2; 10 bases agree with TRBD1. The CDR3 is 15 amino acids. V dropped 0 bases and J dropped 6; count of bases not matched to a gene: 4. CDR1 is LGHNA, CDR2 YSLEER, per germline. CDR3 sequence (DNA): TGCGCCAGCAGCCAAGAGGGACAGGGGTGGAATGGCTACACCTTC. Protein: CASSQEGQGWNGYTF.

The chain is built from TRBV5-8 and TRBJ2-3, with TRBD2 matching over 13 bases. Germline values: CDR1 SGHTS, CDR2 YDEGEE. J was trimmed by 5 bases and V by 2 bases; bases with no gene match: 5. CDR3 length equals 16 residues. The CDR3 DNA follows: TGTGCCAGCAGCTTTGGGACTAGCGGGGCCGGAGATACGCAGTATTTT. It translates to CASSFGTSGAGDTQYF.

This chain connects TRBV11-2 to TRBJ1-5, with TRBD1 as a possible D gene (5 bases). Germline CDR1 is SGHAT and CDR2 is FQNNGV. CDR3 length: 15 residues. Trimming stripped 1 base from V and 9 bases from J, with 16 bases between. The CDR3 protein is CASSLGTGTITPQHF. CDR3 in DNA: TGTGCCAGCAGCTTAGGAACAGGTACCATCACGCCCCAGCATTTT.

The sample holds one count of this clone. This chain connects TRBV6-1 to TRBJ2-5, with 10 bases lining up with TRBD2. V shed 5 bases and J 5 bases; nucleotides not matched to a gene: 8. This CDR3 has 15 amino acids. Germline CDR1 is MNHNS and CDR2 is SASEGT. The CDR3 sequence: CASSPQAGGPETQYF. The CDR3 DNA follows: TGTGCCAGCAGTCCCCAAGCGGGAGGGCCGGAGACCCAGTACTTC.

The chain is built from TRBV12-1 and TRBJ2-1; the table's TRBD2 call for D was not verified on the DNA. TRBV12-1 has pseudogene status. This CDR3 contains 15 residues. DNA for the CDR3: TGTGCCAGCAGCTTTCTAGCGGGAAGGTACAATGAGCAGTTCTTC. Its translation is CASSFLAGRYNEQFF.

In this sample, this clone turned up a few times. V and J are TRBV4-3 and TRBJ2-6; D is unclear. Germline V gives CDR1 LGHNA, CDR2 YSLEER. Trimming pared 0 bases from V and 2 bases from J, leaving 5 bases between. The CDR3 runs 15 residues. CDR3 coding DNA: TGCGCCAGCAGCCAAGATAATGCTGGGGCCAACGTCCTGACTTTC. Its protein product is CASSQDNAGANVLTF.

This clone was recorded only once. The rearrangement joins TRBV28 to TRBJ1-4; D uncertain. The V gene's germline CDR1 is MDHEN and CDR2 SYDVKM. V gave up 7 bases and J gave up 5 bases, with 14 bases separating them. The length of the CDR3 is 14 residues. The CDR3 loop is CASNPLRSNEKLFF. The DNA for the CDR3 is TGTGCCAGCAACCCGCTCAGGTCGAATGAAAAACTGTTTTTT.

J is TRBJ2-5 and V is TRBV6-2 or TRBV6-3; D perhaps matches TRBD1 (6 bases). CDR1 MNHEY and CDR2 SVGEGT come from the germline V gene. The CDR3 covers 16 residues. V was clipped by 6 bases and J by 1 base, with 18 bases between them. CDR3 residues: CASSPGVGAGQETQYF. For the CDR3, the DNA is TGTGCCAGCAGCCCCGGGGTGGGGGCGGGCCAAGAGACCCAGTACTTC.

This clone was detected a few times. The chain joins TRBV5-6 to TRBJ1-2; D is possibly TRBD1 (6 bases). The CDR3 loop spans 15 amino acids. In germline, CDR1 is SGHDT, CDR2 YYEEEE. Trimming stripped 0 bases from V and 4 bases from J, with 13 bases between. The CDR3 DNA reads TGTGCCAGCAGCTTGGCCGGCAGGGGCGGCTATGGCTACACCTTC. This gives the protein CASSLAGRGGYGYTF.

The chain uses TRBV7-2 and TRBJ2-5; 7 bases map to TRBD1. CDR1 and CDR2 (germline): SGHTA, FQGNSA. The CDR3 consists of 13 residues. After removal of 3 bases from V and 2 bases from J, the junction contained 0 bases not matched to a gene. DNA of the CDR3: TGTGCCAGCAGCTTGGGACAGCAAGAGACCCAGTACTTC. Its translation: CASSLGQQETQYF.

The rearrangement links TRBV10-2 to TRBJ2-3; no firm D call. CDR1 and CDR2 from the germline V gene are WSHSY and SAAADI. Trimming shortened V by 2 bases and J by 6 bases, and 6 bases separated the two germline ends. The CDR3 consists of 12 residues. CDR3 DNA: TGCGCCAGCAGTGAGCCTATGGATACGCAGTATTTT. This gives the protein CASSEPMDTQYF.

This chain links TRBV6-6 with TRBJ2-3, with 10 bases fitting TRBD1. The germline gives CDR1 MNHNY, CDR2 SVGAGI (reference sequence). J gave up 1 base and V 6 bases, and 7 bases lay outside the gene matches. The CDR3 spans 16 residues. The DNA of the CDR3 is TGTGCCAGCAGACCATCCGGGACAGGGGGCACAGATACGCAGTATTTT. Translating it yields CASRPSGTGGTDTQYF.

The CDR3 protein is CASSPGDEGLGSTDTQYF. The CDR3 nucleotides read TGTGCCAGCAGCCCGGGAGACGAGGGTCTGGGGTCCACAGATACGCAGTATTTT. The genes are TRBV4-2 and TRBJ2-3, with D possibly TRBD2 on 6 matching bases. The CDR3 covers 18 residues. The germline CDR1 and CDR2 sequences are LGHNA and YNFKEQ. Trimming left V 4 bases short and J 2 bases short, with 22 bases between.

This chain uses TRBV7-2 with TRBJ1-2; 8 bases map to TRBD1. Trimming removed 2 bases from V and 5 bases from J; junction bases left unmatched: 16. Germline V CDR1 and CDR2: SGHTA, FQGNSA. The CDR3 contains 18 residues. The CDR3, as DNA: TGTGCCAGCAGCTTACGGGCGACAGGGGAAGGGGCTTGGTATGGCTACACCTTC. Its translation is CASSLRATGEGAWYGYTF.

V and J are TRBV7-9 and TRBJ1-1; D gene ambiguous. Germline V CDR1 and CDR2: SEHNR, FQNEAQ (reference sequence). The CDR3 totals 14 residues. Trimming shortened V by 1 base and J by 4 bases, and 10 bases separated the two germline ends. CDR3 in amino acids: CASSLDSLSTEAFF. The CDR3 DNA reads as TGTGCCAGCAGCTTAGACAGTCTCAGCACTGAAGCTTTCTTT.

The rearrangement links TRBV5-1 to TRBJ2-7; tentative D call: TRBD1 (5 bases). The CDR3 extends over 12 amino acids. Germline lookup yields CDR1 SGHRS and CDR2 YFSETQ. V shed 2 bases and J shed 3 bases, with 6 bases lying between them. Here the CDR3 reads CASSFDSYEQYF. CDR3 bases: TGCGCCAGCAGCTTTGACAGCTACGAGCAGTACTTC.

The CDR3: CASRPRTGRSPLHF. The DNA for the CDR3 is TGTGCCAGCAGGCCCCGGACAGGGAGATCACCCCTCCACTTT. The gene calls are TRBV28 and TRBJ1-6, with TRBD1 matching over 8 bases. The junction had 8 bases not matched to a gene; V was cut back by 6 bases and J by 10 bases. Per the germline V gene, CDR1 is MDHEN and CDR2 is SYDVKM. There are 14 residues in the CDR3.

The gene calls are TRBV14 and TRBJ1-2, with no clear D. This CDR3 has 13 amino acids. CDR1 SGHDN and CDR2 FVKESK come from the germline V gene. The V gene lost 3 bases and the J gene lost 3 bases, with 8 bases spanning the gap. CDR3 DNA sequence: TGTGCCAGCAGCCAGTCCGGTGACTATGGCTACACCTTC. Encoded protein: CASSQSGDYGYTF.

Details on this clone: One end of the junction varies from germline; a read error may be responsible. CDR3 region: CVSSQGRIGAPNTGELFF. The DNA for the CDR3 is TGCGTCAGCAGCCAGGGGCGTATTGGGGCTCCGAACACCGGGGAGCTGTTTTTT. The chain couples TRBV4-1 to TRBJ2-2; D might be TRBD1 (6 bases). There are 18 residues in the CDR3. From germline, CDR1 is MGHRA and CDR2 YSYEKL.

This rearrangement joins TRBV4-1 to TRBJ2-7; 8 bases fit TRBD1. The CDR3 is 16 residues long. Unmatched junction bases numbered 9, after V lost 5 bases and J lost 0 bases. Germline loops: CDR1 MGHRA, CDR2 YSYEKL. The CDR3 reads CASSSLWDRNSYEQYF. The CDR3 DNA reads TGCGCCAGCAGCTCCCTTTGGGACAGGAACTCCTACGAGCAGTACTTC.

The chain uses TRBV7-2 and TRBJ2-2; the D gene is possibly TRBD2 (5 bases). V lost 5 bases and J lost 4, with 11 bases in between. The CDR3 totals 14 residues. CDR1 and CDR2 from the germline V gene are SGHTA and FQGNSA. CDR3 coding DNA: TGTGCCAGCAGCCGGGAAACGGCCACCGGGGAGCTGTTTTTT. This translates into CASSRETATGELFF.

The chain uses TRBV2 and TRBJ1-2; D unclear. The CDR3 consists of 15 residues. Germline V lookup: CDR1 SNHLY, CDR2 FYNNEI. V was shortened by 5 bases and J by 0 bases, with 13 bases between the two germline ends. The CDR3 sequence: CASSPMIETNYGYTF. DNA of the CDR3: TGTGCCAGCAGTCCTATGATCGAGACTAACTATGGCTACACCTTC.